This TCR beta chain was identified during a study of response to subunit inactivated influenza vaccine. Overall study results and limits: There was a suggestion from the authors that each seasonal influenza vaccination recruits few new T cells.

The ends lost 2 bases at V and 1 base at J; junction bases unmatched: 6. This CDR3 has 17 amino acids. Germline values: CDR1 MNHEY, CDR2 SVGEGT. TCRdb processed the RT-PCR reads anew with MiXCR; each CDR3 protein has one entry. The sample comprises hundreds of thousands of distinct CDR3 sequences, around a sixth of which are singletons, and under 14% rests with the top ten. Only a few counts were recorded for this clonotype. Its antigen is still unknown. The rearrangement joins TRBV6-2 or TRBV6-3 to TRBJ2-2; 8 nucleotides align to TRBD2. The TCR comes from a man aged 50 to 60 who received an inactivated influenza vaccine. The specimen was PBMCs from blood, collected about 11 days after vaccination. The CDR3 sequence: CASSYLGLAGNTGELFF. The CDR3 region has the DNA TGTGCCAGCAGTTACCTCGGGCTAGCGGGGAACACCGGGGAGCTGTTTTTT.